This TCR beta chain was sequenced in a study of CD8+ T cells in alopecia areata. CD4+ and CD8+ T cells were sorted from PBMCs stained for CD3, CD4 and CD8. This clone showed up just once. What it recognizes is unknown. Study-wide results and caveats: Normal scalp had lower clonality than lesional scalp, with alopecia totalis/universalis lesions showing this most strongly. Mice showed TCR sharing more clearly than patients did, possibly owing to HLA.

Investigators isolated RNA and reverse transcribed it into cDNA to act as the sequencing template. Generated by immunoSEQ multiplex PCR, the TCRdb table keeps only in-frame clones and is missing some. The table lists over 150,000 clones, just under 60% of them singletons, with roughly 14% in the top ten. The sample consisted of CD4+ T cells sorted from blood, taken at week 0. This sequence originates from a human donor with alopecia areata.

As DNA, the CDR3 is TGTGCCTGGAGTCGATTATATGGCTACACCTTC. Translated, it gives CAWSRLYGYTF. V and J are TRBV30 and TRBJ1-2; D not certain. The germline CDR1 and CDR2 sequences are GTSNPN and SVGIG (reference sequence). V was pared by 2 bases and J by 5 bases, with 6 bases between. The CDR3 is 11 residues long.